This T cell receptor (beta chain) was obtained from a study of identical twins. This clonotype has only a few counts. Its antigen is as yet unknown. Study-level findings and limits: Memory repertoires showed no such pattern, whereas abundant cord blood beta clonotypes carried fewer insertions. Out-of-frame alpha sequences shared between twins exhibited an excess of low generation probability.

Unique molecular identifiers were present on the cDNA, which also gained a universal primer site by template switching. TCRdb ran MiXCR on the 5' RACE reads and lists one entry per CDR3 protein. The table lists 500,000 to 650,000 distinct CDR3 sequences, under 8.5% of them singletons. V lost 8 bases and J lost 7, with 11 bases in between. The CDR3 runs to 10 residues. Per germline, CDR1 SQVTM and CDR2 ANQGSEA. These data also featured in a second study, about yellow fever vaccine responses in identical twins.

The source is a woman aged 18-29 years in good health. The chain recombines TRBV29-1 with TRBJ2-5, with D unclear. Source material: PBMCs. The chain's CDR3 is CSRFVGTQYF. The CDR3 DNA reads TGCAGCAGATTCGTAGGGACCCAGTACTTC. The full variable domain, in which reference TRBV29-1 and TRBJ2-5 provide the parts outside the CDR3, is SAVISQKPSRDICQRGTSLTIQCQVDSQVTMMFWYRQQPGQSLTLIATANQGSEATYESGFVIDKFPISRPNLTFSTLTVSNMSPEDSSIYLCSRFVGTQYFGPGTRLLVL.